This T cell receptor beta chain appears in the sequencing data of a study of shared clonotypes between healthy human individuals. The healthy adult donors were HIV-negative and reported no recent acute infections or vaccinations. Findings and limits, study-wide: As a rule, naive subsets had a larger estimated richness than memory subsets.

For each subset, genomic DNA was distributed in equal portions over several immunoSEQ plates. The data were produced by immunoSEQ multiplex PCR, yet TCRdb's version contains in-frame clones alone and is incomplete. Here the sample spans over 700,000 clones, around 70% being singletons. Notes on this clone: The antigen is unknown.

V shed 2 bases, J shed 1 base, and the junction held 6 bases outside the gene matches. Germline CDR1 and CDR2: ENHRY and SYGVKD. The CDR3 has 16 residues. The chain has TRBV10-3 and TRBJ2-5; 8 bases fit TRBD2. This TCR derives from a woman under 40 in good health. The sequenced sample was memory CD4+ T cells sorted from blood. As for subset: CD45RA-negative fraction. The CDR3 sequence is CAISEVLAAPQETQYF. DNA for the CDR3: TGTGCCATCAGTGAGGTACTAGCGGCCCCCCAAGAGACCCAGTACTTC.